This entry concerns a single T cell receptor (beta chain). The germline V gene has CDR1 LNHDA and CDR2 SQIVND (reference sequence). This CDR3 has 16 residues. V was clipped by 1 base and J by 4 bases, with 14 bases between them. Assay: immunoSEQ multiplex PCR; the TCRdb copy retains only in-frame clones and omits some. In the table there are roughly 100,000 clones, about 90% of which are singletons. The sample is drawn from a study of T cell changes during pregnancy in multiple sclerosis. The chain links TRBV19 to TRBJ1-5, with TRBD1 as a possible D gene (6 bases). The input for sequencing was peripheral blood, taken after pregnancy. This receptor was obtained from a female donor with multiple sclerosis, enrolled in a pregnancy study. CDR3 in amino acids: CASSIGQGFNNQPQHF. DNA of the CDR3: TGTGCCAGTAGTATAGGGCAGGGGTTTAATAATCAGCCCCAGCATTTT.